The present entry profiles one TCR beta chain with its context. It has no known antigen specificity. Base qualities are not at hand, and no much larger clone is one base apart. The time point label corresponds to: baseline before first vaccination. Vaccinee samples were obtained from the UK trials COV001 and COV002, which included a single-blind randomized controlled phase 2/3 trial of AZD1222 (ChAdOx1 nCoV-19) in healthy adults. For TCRbeta chain sequencing, PBMC samples were collected from trial participants at day 0 and at day 28 after the second dose. Per the germline V gene, SGHRS is the CDR1 and YFSETQ is the CDR2. The CDR3 covers 14 residues, taking in both the cysteine and the phenylalanine. This entry keeps only the CDR3 DNA: 42 bases, framed from base 1. Relative to germline, V is 0 bases shorter and J is 1 base shorter, with 7 bases between their ends. This record comes from a study of T cell responses to AZD1222 COVID-19 vaccine (dated by TCRdb to the early 2020s). Study-level background: AZD1222 recipients with second doses at about 4 weeks or about 12 weeks were pooled, because spike-specific TCR depth and breadth did not differ between schedules. TCR sequencing covered more than 230 trial participants: 200 to 210 given two doses of AZD1222 and approximately 26 given two doses of MenACWY control vaccine. Trial participants were enrolled by age into 18-55, 56-69 and 70-plus year subgroups, with around 150, 28 and 57 TCR-sequenced participants respectively. The investigation overall reported the following: The whole spike protein was spanned by vaccine-associated CD4 TCRs, and dominant responses were seen in regions 160-218 and 743-854. Conclusions about previously exposed vaccinees were limited because only 5 or 6 AZD1222 recipients were SARS-CoV-2 seropositive at baseline. Because no day 14 peak-response samples were available, the repertoires could be characterized only after the peak T cell response. In the small 56-69-year group, the increase in depth fell short of significance, most likely because of low power. Reportedly, close to half of the unique spike-specific TCRs recognized epitopes lying outside the regions that are mutated in the B.1.351 and B.1.1.7 variants. Spike-specific TCR breadth and depth rose significantly after two AZD1222 doses compared with day 0 and with MenACWY recipients. Participants were mostly white British and included more females than males, and it was suggested by the authors that clonal diversity may have been underestimated.

The CDR3 regions of human TCRbeta chains were analyzed by immunosequencing. As for the authors' bioinformatics: Repertoire TCRs were checked for matches against a reference library of SARS-CoV-2-specific TCRs that had been generated using the MIRA antigen-specificity platform. Breadth was defined as the fraction of unique TCRs that were SARS-CoV-2-associated, and depth was defined as the fraction of total T cells that were SARS-CoV-2-associated. Each spike-specific TCR was assigned to its reactive spike region and to a CD4 or CD8 class using the MIRA data. Log10-transformed breadth and depth values were compared by one-way ANOVA with Sidak's multiple comparisons tests. TCRdb mirrors the immuneACCESS table, restricted to in-frame sequences. Some clones are absent from its copies; in checked studies, under half trace to an unresolved V gene, and the reason for the others is unknown. Clone size and the V and J calls come from that table; the DNA yielded D and trimming. The sample includes 77,000 or so clones, with around 87% observed a single time. The top ten clones comprise 31% of the sample.

The TCR was taken from an adult in good health. The starting material was peripheral blood, obtained on day 0 of AZD1222 vaccination. Recombination connected TRBV5-1 to TRBJ1-1, with the D gene too uncertain to name. The DNA sequence is as follows: TGCGCCAGCAGCTTGGTACCCGGGAACACTGAAGCTTTCTTT. The translation is CASSLVPGNTEAFF.